Included here is one T cell receptor (beta chain) sequence, with context. The record originates from a study of blood T cell repertoires in COVID-19. Germline V gene lookup returns CDR1 MGHRA and CDR2 YSYEKL. The V gene end was trimmed by 0 bases and the J gene end by 1 base; junction bases not matched to a gene: 3. This CDR3 spans 16 amino acids. Assay used: immunoSEQ multiplex PCR; TCRdb lists only in-frame clones, some missing. The sample carries over 45,000 clones, 82% recorded once. The clonotype originates from a human donor in a cohort sampled during active or convalescent COVID-19. What was sequenced was peripheral blood. The chain recombines TRBV4-1 with TRBJ2-3; 8 nucleotides match TRBD2. The CDR3 bases are TGCGCCAGCAGCCAAGAGGGTAGCGGGGGCACAGATACGCAGTATTTT. Protein product: CASSQEGSGGTDTQYF.